The 29 T cell receptor beta chains presented below share a single source sample, sequenced in a study of CXCR3-negative and CXCR3-positive naive CD8 T cells. In preparing the TRB cDNA libraries, 5' RACE with UMI labels was used. TCRdb reworked the 5' RACE reads into one entry per CDR3 protein, no DNA. In total, the table holds 150,000 to 170,000 distinct CDR3 sequences. Study-level points and caveats: CXCR3-expressing naive cells carried TRB CDR3s more hydrophobic than those of CXCR3-negative naive cells.

These receptors lack a known antigen. Sequenced: naive CXCR3+ CD8+ T cells from blood. Subset given: CD45RO-CCR7+CD27+CD95- naive CD8+ T cells expressing CXCR3 (TNR3+). The receptor source for this set is a human donor in good health. Some clones in this sample may be carry-over from other donors' samples.

The chain recombines TRBV6-1 with TRBJ2-1; TCRdb reports TRBD1, a call that lacks DNA to check it against. The CDR3 consists of 14 residues. CDR1 and CDR2 from the germline V gene are MNHNS and SASEGT. CDR3 in amino acids: CASLERDWANEQFF.

The chain is built from TRBV24-1 and TRBJ2-2; TCRdb lists TRBD1, though no DNA is available to test this call. From germline, CDR1 is KGHDR and CDR2 SFDVKD. CDR3 size: 18 residues. The CDR3 sequence is CATSEPDRSPFVTGELFF.

The rearrangement joins TRBV3-2 to TRBJ2-1. TRBV3-2 corresponds to a pseudogene. This CDR3 is built from 13 residues. CDR3 sequence reads: CASSQGEYNEQFF.

This chain uses TRBV4-1 with TRBJ2-3; with no DNA, the TCRdb D assignment of TRBD2 cannot be verified. The CDR3 extends over 16 amino acids. In germline, CDR1 is MGHRA, CDR2 YSYEKL. This CDR3 reads CASSSRTSGSTDTQYF.

V usage is TRBV28 and J usage is TRBJ2-1; TCRdb's D call, TRBD1, is unchecked because there is no DNA. This CDR3 contains 16 residues. CDR1 and CDR2 from the germline V gene are MDHEN and SYDVKM. CDR3 residues: CASRPDRGNSYNEQFF.

The J gene is TRBJ2-7, the V gene TRBV7-2; without DNA, the TCRdb call of TRBD2 cannot be checked. The CDR3 has 12 amino acids. CDR1 and CDR2 from the germline V gene are SGHTA and FQGNSA. CDR3 amino acids: CASSTTRNEQYF.

V and J are TRBV20-1 and TRBJ2-7. Germline CDR1 is DFQATT and CDR2 is SNEGSKA (reference sequence). CDR3 length: 12 residues. CDR3 protein: CSARDTSYEQYF.

V gene TRBV10-1 combines with J gene TRBJ2-1; TCRdb selects TRBD1, and the lack of DNA leaves this call unchecked. The CDR3 totals 17 residues. The germline gives CDR1 WNHNN, CDR2 SYGVQD (reference sequence). CDR3 region: CASSELRNRGPYNEQFF.

The rearrangement joins TRBV28 to TRBJ2-3; TCRdb selects TRBD2, and the lack of DNA leaves this call unchecked. CDR3 size: 19 residues. Germline CDR1 is MDHEN and CDR2 is SYDVKM. CDR3 protein: CASSSNYRTSSRRTGTQYF.

The gene calls are TRBV29-1 and TRBJ1-2. CDR3 length: 14 amino acids. CDR1 and CDR2 from the germline V gene are SQVTM and ANQGSEA. The CDR3 protein is CSVEYEVGEGGYTF.

The gene calls are TRBV6-5 and TRBJ2-7; without DNA, the TCRdb call of TRBD2 cannot be checked. There are 15 residues in the CDR3. Per the germline V gene, CDR1 is MNHEY and CDR2 is SVGAGI. CDR3 loop: CASSYHGRSGYEQYF.

The chain combines TRBV23-1 with TRBJ2-5; with no DNA, the TCRdb D assignment of TRBD1 cannot be verified. TRBV23-1 is recorded as an ORF, its role being uncertain. This CDR3 has 17 residues. Here the CDR3 reads CASSRNWGHGRRETQYF.

The gene calls are TRBV11-2 and TRBJ1-2; without DNA, the TCRdb call of TRBD1 cannot be checked. This CDR3 region has 15 residues. The germline V gene encodes CDR1 SGHAT and CDR2 FQNNGV. CDR3 sequence: CASSLVRGPNYGYTF.

The chain couples TRBV28 to TRBJ2-1; TCRdb proposes TRBD1, but this gene call is untestable without DNA. CDR1 and CDR2 (germline): MDHEN, SYDVKM. CDR3 size: 11 residues. CDR3 region: CASSYGAKQFF.

The chain joins TRBV5-4 to TRBJ2-1. Germline lookup yields CDR1 SGHNT and CDR2 YYREEE (reference sequence). This CDR3 has 11 residues. The CDR3 sequence: CASSRFNEQFF.

The chain uses TRBV5-1 and TRBJ2-7; with no DNA, the TCRdb D assignment of TRBD1 cannot be verified. The CDR3 has 14 amino acids. Germline CDR1 reads SGHRS; CDR2 reads YFSETQ. CDR3: CASSFGGQGYEQYF.

The rearrangement joins TRBV7-6 to TRBJ2-3. The length of the CDR3 is 12 residues. Per the germline V gene, CDR1 is SGHVS and CDR2 is FNYEAQ. CDR3 amino acids: CASRRSTDTQYF.

The rearrangement uses TRBV12-5 and TRBJ2-1; as DNA is missing, the TRBD1 call by TCRdb cannot be tested. The CDR3 totals 16 residues. The germline CDR1 and CDR2 sequences are LGHNT and FRNRAP. This CDR3 reads CASGLVMQGSYNEQFF.

The chain joins TRBV3-1 to TRBJ1-1; TCRdb gives TRBD1 as the D gene, but with no DNA this cannot be confirmed. Germline V lookup: CDR1 LGHDT, CDR2 YNNKEL (reference sequence). This CDR3 contains 15 residues. The CDR3 protein is CASSHASGGNAEAFF.

V and J are TRBV23-1 and TRBJ2-1. TRBV23-1 carries the ORF label, with uncertain function. The CDR3 consists of 16 residues. CDR3 residues: CASSQFEARQNNEQFF.

The CDR3 sequence: CASSLRDRAYQETQYF. V usage is TRBV11-2 and J usage is TRBJ2-5; TCRdb lists TRBD1, though no DNA is available to test this call. Germline-derived CDR1 and CDR2 are SGHAT and FQNNGV. The length of the CDR3 is 16 residues.

The V call is TRBV6-2 or TRBV6-3, the J call TRBJ2-1; TCRdb lists TRBD2, though no DNA is available to test this call. The CDR3 is 15 amino acids. The germline CDR1 and CDR2 sequences are MNHEY and SVGEGT. The CDR3 region is CASSLLAGANDEQFF.

The genes are TRBV5-5 and TRBJ2-7; TCRdb outputs TRBD2, but without DNA this stays unchecked. The CDR3 spans 14 residues. From germline, CDR1 is SGHKS and CDR2 YYEKEE (reference sequence). The CDR3 is CASSLSSGAYEQYF. Based on the CDR3 plus reference TRBV5-5 and TRBJ2-7, the full variable domain is DAGVTQSPTHLIKTRGQQVTLRCSPISGHKSVSWYQQVLGQGPQFIFQYYEKEERGRGNFPDRFSARQFPNYSSELNVNALLLGDSALYLCASSLSSGAYEQYFGPGTRLTVT.

The chain has TRBV2 and TRBJ2-1; TCRdb lists TRBD2, though no DNA is available to test this call. Germline V CDR1 and CDR2: SNHLY, FYNNEI. CDR3 length: 14 amino acids. CDR3 residues: CARSLAGGPNEQFF.

The genes are TRBV28 and TRBJ2-7; as DNA is missing, the TRBD2 call by TCRdb cannot be tested. The CDR3 sequence is 12 residues long. Germline CDR1 is MDHEN and CDR2 is SYDVKM. CDR3 sequence: CASSLPLGLQYF.

The chain uses TRBV29-1 and TRBJ2-3; absent DNA, TCRdb's TRBD1 call cannot be checked. This CDR3 spans 16 amino acids. Germline CDR1 and CDR2: SQVTM and ANQGSEA. The CDR3 sequence: CSVAGTGEEWTDTQYF.

V usage is TRBV7-6 and J usage is TRBJ2-2; TCRdb's D call, TRBD1, is unchecked because there is no DNA. The CDR3 has 15 residues. Germline V CDR1 and CDR2: SGHVS, FNYEAQ. Here the CDR3 reads CASSSPDRDTGELFF. The whole variable domain, filled in from reference TRBV7-6 and TRBJ2-2, reads GAGVSQSPRYKVTKRGQDVALRCDPISGHVSLYWYRQALGQGPEFLTYFNYEAQQDKSGLPNDRFSAERPEGSISTLTIQRTEQRDSAMYRCASSSPDRDTGELFFGEGSRLTVL.

The V call is TRBV12-3 or TRBV12-4, the J call TRBJ2-3; the TCRdb D gene call, TRBD1, has no DNA to confirm it. The CDR3 runs 14 residues. The chain's CDR3 is CASSTTGQGNTQYF.

This CDR3 is CASSALQGTGYTF. This chain joins TRBV19 and TRBJ1-2; without DNA, the TCRdb call of TRBD1 cannot be checked. CDR3 length: 13 amino acids. In germline, CDR1 is LNHDA, CDR2 SQIVND (reference sequence). The full variable domain, rest sourced from reference TRBV19 and TRBJ1-2, is DGGITQSPKYLFRKEGQNVTLSCEQNLNHDAMYWYRQDPGQGLRLIYYSQIVNDFQKGDIAEGYSVSREKKESFPLTVTSAQKNPTAFYLCASSALQGTGYTFGSGTRLTVV.